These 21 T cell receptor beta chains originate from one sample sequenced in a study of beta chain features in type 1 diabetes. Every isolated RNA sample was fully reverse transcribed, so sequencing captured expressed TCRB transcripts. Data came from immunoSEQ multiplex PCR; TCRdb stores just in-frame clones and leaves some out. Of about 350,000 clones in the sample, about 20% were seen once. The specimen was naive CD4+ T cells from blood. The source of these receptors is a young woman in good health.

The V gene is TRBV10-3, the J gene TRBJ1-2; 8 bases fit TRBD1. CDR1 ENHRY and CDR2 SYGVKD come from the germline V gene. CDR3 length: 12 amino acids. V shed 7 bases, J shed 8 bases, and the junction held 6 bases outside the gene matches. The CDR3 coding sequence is TGTGCCATCACCGGGACAGGCAACGGCTACACCTTC. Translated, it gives CAITGTGNGYTF.

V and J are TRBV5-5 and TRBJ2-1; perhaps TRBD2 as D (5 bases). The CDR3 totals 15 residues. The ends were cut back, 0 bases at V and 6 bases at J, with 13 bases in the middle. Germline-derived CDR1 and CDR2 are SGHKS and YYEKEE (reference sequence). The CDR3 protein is CASSLVAGGTNEQFF. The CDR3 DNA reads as TGTGCCAGCAGCTTGGTTGCGGGTGGCACCAATGAGCAGTTCTTC. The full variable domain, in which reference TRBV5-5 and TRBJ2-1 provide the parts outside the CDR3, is DAGVTQSPTHLIKTRGQQVTLRCSPISGHKSVSWYQQVLGQGPQFIFQYYEKEERGRGNFPDRFSARQFPNYSSELNVNALLLGDSALYLCASSLVAGGTNEQFFGPGTRLTVL.

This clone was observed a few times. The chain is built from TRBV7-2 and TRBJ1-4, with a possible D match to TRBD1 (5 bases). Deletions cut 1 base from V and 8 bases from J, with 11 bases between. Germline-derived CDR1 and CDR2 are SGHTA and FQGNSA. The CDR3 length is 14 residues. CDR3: CASSLGGAGEKLFF. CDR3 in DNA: TGTGCCAGCAGCTTAGGAGGGGCGGGGGAAAAACTGTTTTTT.

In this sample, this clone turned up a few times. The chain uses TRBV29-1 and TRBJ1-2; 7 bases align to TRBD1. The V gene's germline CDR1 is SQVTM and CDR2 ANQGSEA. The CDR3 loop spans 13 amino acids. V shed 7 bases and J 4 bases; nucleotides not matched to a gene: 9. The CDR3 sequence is CSGSQGPPYGYTF. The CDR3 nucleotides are TGCAGCGGCTCACAGGGGCCACCCTATGGCTACACCTTC. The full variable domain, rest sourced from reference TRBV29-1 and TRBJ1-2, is SAVISQKPSRDICQRGTSLTIQCQVDSQVTMMFWYRQQPGQSLTLIATANQGSEATYESGFVIDKFPISRPNLTFSTLTVSNMSPEDSSIYLCSGSQGPPYGYTFGSGTRLTVV.

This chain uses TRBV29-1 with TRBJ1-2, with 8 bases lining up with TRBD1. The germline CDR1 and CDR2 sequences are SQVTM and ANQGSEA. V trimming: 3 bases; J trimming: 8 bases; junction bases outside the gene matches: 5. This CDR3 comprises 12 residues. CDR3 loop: CSVEQGAGGYTF. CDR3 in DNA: TGCAGCGTTGAGCAGGGGGCAGGCGGCTACACCTTC.

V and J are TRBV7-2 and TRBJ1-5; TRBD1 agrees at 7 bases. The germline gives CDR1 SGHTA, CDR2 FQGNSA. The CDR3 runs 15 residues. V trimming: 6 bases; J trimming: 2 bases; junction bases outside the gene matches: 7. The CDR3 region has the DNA TGTGCCAGCAGAGTACAGGGGAGTGGCAATCAGCCCCAGCATTTT. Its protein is CASRVQGSGNQPQHF.

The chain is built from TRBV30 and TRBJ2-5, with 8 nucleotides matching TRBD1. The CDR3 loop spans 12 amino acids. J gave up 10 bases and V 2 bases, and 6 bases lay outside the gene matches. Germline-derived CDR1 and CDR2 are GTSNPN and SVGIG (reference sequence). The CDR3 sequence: CAWSSTGGDQYF. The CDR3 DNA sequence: TGTGCCTGGAGTTCTACAGGGGGAGACCAGTACTTC.

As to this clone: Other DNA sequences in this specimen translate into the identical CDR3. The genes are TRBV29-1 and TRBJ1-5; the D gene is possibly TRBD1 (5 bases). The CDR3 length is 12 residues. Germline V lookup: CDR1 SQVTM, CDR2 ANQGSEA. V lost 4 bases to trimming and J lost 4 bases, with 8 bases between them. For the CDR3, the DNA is TGCAGCGTTGGGTCAGGGAATCAGCCCCAGCATTTT. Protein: CSVGSGNQPQHF.

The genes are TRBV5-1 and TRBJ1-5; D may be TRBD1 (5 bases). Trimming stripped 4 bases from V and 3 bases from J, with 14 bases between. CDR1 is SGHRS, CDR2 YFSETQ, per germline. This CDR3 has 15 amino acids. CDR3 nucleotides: TGCGCCAGCAGCCGGGAGGGGATGTCCAATCAGCCCCAGCATTTT. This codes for CASSREGMSNQPQHF.

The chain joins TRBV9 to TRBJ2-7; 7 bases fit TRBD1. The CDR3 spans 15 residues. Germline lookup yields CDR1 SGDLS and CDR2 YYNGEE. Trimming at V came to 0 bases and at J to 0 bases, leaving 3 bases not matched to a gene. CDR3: CASSVEGQSSYEQYF. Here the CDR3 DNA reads TGTGCCAGCAGCGTAGAGGGACAGAGCTCCTACGAGCAGTACTTC.

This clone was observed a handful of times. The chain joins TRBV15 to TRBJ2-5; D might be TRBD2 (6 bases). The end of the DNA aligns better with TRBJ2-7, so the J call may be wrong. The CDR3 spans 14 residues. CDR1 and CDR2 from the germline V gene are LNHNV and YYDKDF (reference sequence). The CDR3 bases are TGTGCCACCAGGACCGGGACTGGGAGCTACGAGCAGTACTTC. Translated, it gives CATRTGTGSYEQYF.

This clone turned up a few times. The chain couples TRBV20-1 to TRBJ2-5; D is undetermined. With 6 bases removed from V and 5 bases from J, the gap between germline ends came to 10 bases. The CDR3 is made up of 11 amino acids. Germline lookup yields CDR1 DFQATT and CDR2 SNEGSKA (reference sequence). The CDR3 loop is CSAIVRETQYF. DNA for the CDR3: TGCAGTGCCATTGTCCGGGAGACCCAGTACTTC.

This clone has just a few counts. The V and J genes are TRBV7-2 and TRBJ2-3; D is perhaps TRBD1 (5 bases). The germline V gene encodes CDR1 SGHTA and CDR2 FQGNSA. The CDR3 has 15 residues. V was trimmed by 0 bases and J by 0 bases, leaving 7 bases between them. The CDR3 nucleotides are TGTGCCAGCAGCTTAGCGGGGCCTAGCACAGATACGCAGTATTTT. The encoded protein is CASSLAGPSTDTQYF.

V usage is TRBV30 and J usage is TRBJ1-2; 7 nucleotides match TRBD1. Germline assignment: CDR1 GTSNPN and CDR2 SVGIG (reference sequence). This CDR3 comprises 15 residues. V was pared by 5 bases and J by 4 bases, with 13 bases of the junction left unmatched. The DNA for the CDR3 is TGTGCCTGGGATTCTTTGACAGGGATGAGCTATGGCTACACCTTC. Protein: CAWDSLTGMSYGYTF.

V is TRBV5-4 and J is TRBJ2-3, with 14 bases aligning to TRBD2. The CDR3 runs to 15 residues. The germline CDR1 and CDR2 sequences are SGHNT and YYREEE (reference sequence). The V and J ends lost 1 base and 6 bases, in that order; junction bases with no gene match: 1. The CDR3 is CASSLRTSGGDTQYF. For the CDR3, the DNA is TGTGCCAGCAGCTTGAGGACTAGCGGGGGGGATACGCAGTATTTT.

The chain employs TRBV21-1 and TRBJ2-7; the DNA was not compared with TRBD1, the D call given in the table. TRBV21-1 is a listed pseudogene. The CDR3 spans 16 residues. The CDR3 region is CASSKGGQGPVYEQYF. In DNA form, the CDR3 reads TGTGCCAGCAGCAAAGGAGGACAGGGCCCCGTTTACGAGCAGTACTTC.

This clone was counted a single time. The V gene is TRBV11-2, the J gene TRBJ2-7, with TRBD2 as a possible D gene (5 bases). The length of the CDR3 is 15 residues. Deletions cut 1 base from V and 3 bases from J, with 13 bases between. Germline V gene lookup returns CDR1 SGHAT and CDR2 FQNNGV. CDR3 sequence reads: CASSLGPGSHYEQYF. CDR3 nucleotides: TGTGCCAGCAGCTTAGGGCCGGGGAGCCACTACGAGCAGTACTTC. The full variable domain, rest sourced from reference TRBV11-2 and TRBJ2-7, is EAGVAQSPRYKIIEKRQSVAFWCNPISGHATLYWYQQILGQGPKLLIQFQNNGVVDDSQLPKDRFSAERLKGVDSTLKIQPAKLEDSAVYLCASSLGPGSHYEQYFGPGTRLTVT.

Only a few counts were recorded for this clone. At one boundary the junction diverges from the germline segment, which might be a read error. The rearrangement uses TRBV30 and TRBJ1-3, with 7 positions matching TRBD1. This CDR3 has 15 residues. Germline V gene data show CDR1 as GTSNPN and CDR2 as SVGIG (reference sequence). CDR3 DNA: TGTGCCTGGAGTGTAAAGGGGGCTTTTGGAGACACCATATATTTT. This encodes CAWSVKGAFGDTIYF.

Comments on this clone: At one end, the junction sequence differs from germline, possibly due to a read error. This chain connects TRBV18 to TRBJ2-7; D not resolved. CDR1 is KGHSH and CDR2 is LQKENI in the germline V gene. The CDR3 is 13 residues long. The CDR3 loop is CASSRSRAYEQYF. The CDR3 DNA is TGTGCCAGTTCACGCTCGCGAGCCTACGAGCAGTACTTC.

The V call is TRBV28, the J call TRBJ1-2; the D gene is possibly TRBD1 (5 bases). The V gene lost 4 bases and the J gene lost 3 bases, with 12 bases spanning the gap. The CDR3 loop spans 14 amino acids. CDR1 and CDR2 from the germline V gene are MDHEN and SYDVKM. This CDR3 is CASSWIDRDYGYTF. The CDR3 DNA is TGTGCCAGCAGTTGGATTGACAGAGACTATGGCTACACCTTC.

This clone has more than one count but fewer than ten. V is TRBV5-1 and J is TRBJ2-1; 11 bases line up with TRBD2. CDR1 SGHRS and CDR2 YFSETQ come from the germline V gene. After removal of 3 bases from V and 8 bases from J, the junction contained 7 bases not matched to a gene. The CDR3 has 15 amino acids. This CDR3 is CASSSGTSGGDEQFF. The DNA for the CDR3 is TGCGCCAGCAGCTCCGGGACTAGCGGCGGCGATGAGCAGTTCTTC.